This TCR beta chain was recovered during a study of post-analysis software for immune sequencing data (dated by TCRdb to the mid-2010s). Notes on the research overall: Disease courses on record covered relapsing-remitting, secondary progressive and progressive-relapsing multiple sclerosis, though some patients had no subtype annotation. A subset of samples was prepared in parallel using single-end sample barcoding, then pooled and co-amplified after Illumina adapter ligation. The multiple sclerosis patient repertoires were compared with more than 9 previously published healthy control repertoires from donors aged about 6 to 26 years.

The CDR3 starts with the cysteine, ends with the phenylalanine, and has 15 residues. Of the read, only the CDR3 DNA is kept; its 45 bases are in frame from base 1. Deletion took 1 base off V and 5 bases off J, with a span of 12 bases between the germline ends. The library was built by means of PCR. The sequencer was an Illumina HiSeq 2500. To reduce PCR and sequencing biases, unique molecular identifiers were incorporated into the TCR beta cDNA libraries. Roughly 0.5 million cDNA molecules were obtained per 1 to 10 million input T cells, so each molecule approximated one T cell. The same protocol used for the earlier healthy control dataset was applied to prepare and sequence the patient libraries. Within a given batch, samples were prepared together, multiplexed and sequenced on the same HiSeq lane. The original methods were these. MIGEC handled the raw barcoded reads, throwing out single-read molecular identifier groups before consensus assembly and CDR3 extraction. VDJtools was used for post-analysis of the clonotype tables, and diversity was normalized by down-sampling every dataset to the size of the smallest sample. In repertoire overlap clustering, CDR3 amino acid sequences, but not nucleotide sequences, were matched to correct batch-related cross-sample contamination. TCRdb passed the public sequencing reads through fastp at Q25 and MiXCR, retaining productive beta sequences. Each CDR3 protein gets just one entry, which takes the most common genes and DNA from the rows behind it. TCRdb, rather than the study authors, made the V and J calls. Counted in this sample were roughly 650,000 distinct CDR3 sequences; 59% of them appeared once. The ten largest clones capture 11% of the sample.

Results and caveats for the whole study, not just this receptor: The multiple sclerosis patient group was slightly younger than the control group. Significantly higher frequencies in patients than in controls were found for a handful of TRBV segments, including TRBV5-6, TRBV5-1 and TRBV20-1. Direct clustering with F measure showed strong co-clustering of samples prepared in the same batch, prompting a batch-effect correction. Significantly lower normalized Chao1 diversity was found in multiple sclerosis patients than in controls, suggesting substantial peripheral T-cell clonal expansion.

Note on this clonotype: It lacks a known antigen. Per-nucleotide qualities are absent, and no much larger clonotype sits a single base away.

TCR beta repertoires were profiled from peripheral blood of 10 to 15 young patients with multiple sclerosis to demonstrate the VDJtools post-analysis software. Multiple sclerosis patients were children and adolescents aged about 6 to 16 years. Sequencing was done on a sample of blood. The chain is encoded by TRBV12-3 or TRBV12-4 joined to TRBJ2-1, and TRBD2 may be the D gene, going by 6 matching bases. The origin of this receptor is a girl under 10 years old with multiple sclerosis. The sequenced DNA: TGTGCCAGCAGTTTAGTCGGACTACCAGACAATGAGCAGTTCTTC. This yields the protein CASSLVGLPDNEQFF.